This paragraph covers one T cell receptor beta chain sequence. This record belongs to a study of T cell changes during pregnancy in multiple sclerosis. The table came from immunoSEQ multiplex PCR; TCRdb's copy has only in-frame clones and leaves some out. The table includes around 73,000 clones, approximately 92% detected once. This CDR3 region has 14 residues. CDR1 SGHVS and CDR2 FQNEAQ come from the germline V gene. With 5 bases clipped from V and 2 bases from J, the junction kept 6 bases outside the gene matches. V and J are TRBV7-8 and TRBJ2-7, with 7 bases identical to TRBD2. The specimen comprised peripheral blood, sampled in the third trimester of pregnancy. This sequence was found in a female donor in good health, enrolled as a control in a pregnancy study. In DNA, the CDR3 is TGTGCCAGCAGCCTCTTGAGCGGGACCTACGAGCAGTACTTC. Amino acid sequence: CASSLLSGTYEQYF. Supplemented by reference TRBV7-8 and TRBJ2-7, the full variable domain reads GAGVSQSPRYKVAKRGQDVALRCDPISGHVSLFWYQQALGQGPEFLTYFQNEAQLDKSGLPSDRFFAERPEGSVSTLKIQRTQQEDSAVYLCASSLLSGTYEQYFGPGTRLTVT.